This is a list of T cell receptor beta chains from one sample in a study of blood T cell repertoires in COVID-19. Sequenced by immunoSEQ multiplex PCR; TCRdb stores in-frame clones only, minus some. The sample shows some 110,000 clones, about 85% of them seen only once. Sequencing was carried out using peripheral blood. The receptors originated from a man over 45 with acute or convalescent COVID-19. CDR3s include the opening cysteine and the closing phenylalanine or tryptophan. The D gene is left open where the match is weak. Clone size, where shown, is once, few, many, or a class for clones that have expanded.

D gene,clone size,J gene,V gene,CDR3 protein,CDR3 DNA
NA,NA,TRBJ2-3,TRBV3-1/TRBV3-2,CASSPELYADTQYF,TGTGCCAGCAGCCCCGAACTATACGCAGATACGCAGTATTTT
NA,NA,TRBJ1-5,TRBV11-2,CASSEAGLHQPQHF,TGTGCCAGCAGCGAGGCGGGACTTCATCAGCCCCAGCATTTT
TRBD1,NA,TRBJ1-1,TRBV6-5,CATAIGQANTEAFF,TGTGCCACCGCGATAGGACAGGCCAACACTGAAGCTTTCTTT
TRBD2,NA,TRBJ2-1,TRBV5-4,CASSYDRVGLAGGEQFF,TGTGCCAGCAGCTACGACAGGGTGGGACTAGCGGGAGGTGAGCAGTTCTTC
NA,NA,TRBJ1-1,TRBV19,CASRPGNTEAFF,TGTGCCAGTAGACCGGGTAACACTGAAGCTTTCTTT
NA,NA,TRBJ2-5,TRBV12-3/TRBV12-4,CASSPRTQETQYF,TGTGCCAGCAGCCCTCGAACTCAAGAGACCCAGTACTTC
NA,NA,TRBJ2-3,TRBV7-9,CASKRRGGPDTQYF,TGTGCCAGCAAGCGGAGGGGGGGCCCAGATACGCAGTATTTT
NA,NA,TRBJ2-5,TRBV4-1,CASSQEYRRETQYF,TGCGCCAGCAGCCAAGAATATCGCAGGGAGACCCAGTACTTC
NA,once,TRBJ1-1,TRBV7-2,CASSSTGYQSTEAFF,TGTGCCAGCAGCTCGACAGGTTACCAAAGCACTGAAGCTTTCTTT
NA,NA,TRBJ2-7,TRBV20-1,CSASSWTGLHEQYF,TGCAGTGCTAGTAGCTGGACTGGTCTCCACGAGCAGTACTTC
TRBD1,NA,TRBJ1-2,TRBV19,CASSIGGTAYGYTF,TGTGCCAGTAGTATAGGTGGGACAGCCTATGGCTACACCTTC
NA,NA,TRBJ2-7,TRBV24-1,CATSALGGFYEQYF,TGTGCCACCAGTGCCCTTGGGGGGTTCTACGAGCAGTACTTC
TRBD1,NA,TRBJ2-6,TRBV3-1/TRBV3-2,CASSRILTGVSGANVLTF,TGTGCCAGCAGCCGAATCCTAACAGGGGTCTCTGGGGCCAACGTCCTGACTTTC
TRBD1,few,TRBJ1-6,TRBV13,CASRDRAGNSPLHF,TGTGCCAGCAGGGACAGGGCCGGCAATTCACCCCTCCACTTT